The rows below give T cell receptor beta chains drawn from one sample of a study of T cell clones after liver transplantation. Some clones are missing from TCRdb's copy, which holds only in-frame ones; the method was immunoSEQ multiplex PCR. This sample has under 130,000 clones, with about 86% found just once. Sample: CD4+ T cells from blood, taken approximately 50 months after liver transplant. These TCRs come from a human patient who received a liver transplant. Some T cells may have originated in the graft donor. CDR3s include the opening cysteine and the closing phenylalanine or tryptophan. The D gene is left open where the match is weak. Rows give clone size only sometimes, using once, few, many, or a class for an expanded clone.

v_gene	d_gene	abundance	j_gene	CDR3nt	CDR3aa
TRBV28	TRBD2	.	TRBJ2-7	TGTGCCAGCAGTTCTAGGACTAGTAGGGGCTACGAGCAGTACTTC	CASSSRTSRGYEQYF
TRBV5-4	TRBD2	.	TRBJ2-2	TGTGCCAGCAGCTTGGAGAGCGGGGTGAACACCGGGGAGCTGTTTTTT	CASSLESGVNTGELFF
TRBV5-1	TRBD2	.	TRBJ2-3	TGCGCCAGCAGAGCTTTAGCGGGAGCGGGCACAGATACGCAGTATTTT	CASRALAGAGTDTQYF
TRBV18	.	few	TRBJ2-2	TGTGCCAGCTCACCCTTTCAGGGCGACACCGGGGAGCTGTTTTTT	CASSPFQGDTGELFF
TRBV7-9	TRBD1	.	TRBJ1-1	TGTGCCAGCAGCTTCGAACAGGGGGGAAACACTGAAGCTTTCTTT	CASSFEQGGNTEAFF
TRBV18	.	.	TRBJ2-7	TGTGCCAGCTCACCGCGAACAGGGTCTGCGTACGAGCAGTACTTC	CASSPRTGSAYEQYF
TRBV14	.	few	TRBJ1-4	TGTGCCAGCAGCCAAAGATTATATGAAAAACTGTTTTTT	CASSQRLYEKLFF
TRBV19	.	.	TRBJ1-4	TGTGCCAGTAGTCCCCAGGGGTTCAATGAAAAACTGTTTTTT	CASSPQGFNEKLFF
TRBV5-6	.	.	TRBJ2-2	TGTGCCAGCACCAATGGACAGTCCTACACCGGGGAGCTGTTTTTT	CASTNGQSYTGELFF
TRBV5-1	.	.	TRBJ2-6	TGCGCCAGCAGCTTAAAAGGGGACGGGGCCAACGTCCTGACTTTC	CASSLKGDGANVLTF
TRBV27	.	.	TRBJ2-6	TGTGCCAGCAGGTCACCTTCAGGGGCCCTAAGCTCTGGGGCCAACGTCCTGACTTTC	CASRSPSGALSSGANVLTF
TRBV7-2	.	.	TRBJ1-1	TGTGCCAGCAGCTTAGTTGGGGGAAGTTGGACTGAAGCTTTCTTT	CASSLVGGSWTEAFF
TRBV7-3	TRBD2	.	TRBJ2-2	TGTGCCAGCAGATCTAGCGGGACGCACACCGGGGAGCTGTTTTTT	CASRSSGTHTGELFF
TRBV29-1	TRBD1	.	TRBJ2-1	TGCAGCGTTGATGTCATGGGACAGGATAACAATGAGCAGTTCTTC	CSVDVMGQDNNEQFF
TRBV7-9	.	.	TRBJ1-2	TGTGCCAGCAGTCCGACTGTTTGGGGTGGCTACACCTTC	CASSPTVWGGYTF
TRBV5-1	TRBD2	.	TRBJ2-2	TGCGCCAGCAGCCCGGGGGGAAAGAACACCGGGGAGCTGTTTTTT	CASSPGGKNTGELFF
TRBV6-1	.	.	TRBJ2-2	TGTGCCAGCACCCTGGCGAGGACCGGGGAGCTGTTTTTT	CASTLARTGELFF
TRBV11-2	TRBD2	.	TRBJ2-5	TGTGCCAGCAGCGTTAGCGGGAGAGAGACCCAGTACTTC	CASSVSGRETQYF